The 7 T cell receptor beta chains reported below all come from one sample, sequenced in a study of blood T cell repertoires in COVID-19. Profiling relied on immunoSEQ multiplex PCR, and the TCRdb table lists in-frame clones only, not all of them. This table holds over 120,000 clones, approximately 80% found once. Sequenced sample: peripheral blood. These TCRs come from a human donor in a cohort sampled during active COVID-19.

This clone was recorded once. The chain links TRBV10-2 to TRBJ2-3; 14 positions match TRBD2. This CDR3 contains 18 residues. From germline, CDR1 is WSHSY and CDR2 SAAADI. The V gene end was trimmed by 2 bases and the J gene end by 0 bases; junction bases not matched to a gene: 4. The CDR3 nucleotides are TGCGCCAGCAGTGAGGGCCGGACTAGCGGGAGGAGCACAGATACGCAGTATTTT. Its protein is CASSEGRTSGRSTDTQYF.

The chain has TRBV3-1 (or the pseudogene TRBV3-2) and TRBJ2-7; the D is unclear. This CDR3 contains 12 residues. CDR1 and CDR2 from the germline V gene are LGHDT and YNNKEL (reference sequence). Trimming pared 3 bases from V and 3 bases from J, leaving 6 bases between. The CDR3 DNA sequence: TGTGCCAGCAGCCACAACGGCTACGAGCAGTACTTC. Protein product: CASSHNGYEQYF.

The chain employs TRBV6-6 and TRBJ2-1, with D perhaps matching TRBD1 (5 bases). The V gene's germline CDR1 is MNHNY and CDR2 SVGAGI (reference sequence). This CDR3 contains 15 residues. Trimming left V 3 bases short and J 0 bases short, with 9 bases between. CDR3 sequence (DNA): TGTGCCAGCAGTTATGTCCAGGGCTCCTACAATGAGCAGTTCTTC. Protein sequence: CASSYVQGSYNEQFF.

The genes are TRBV6-5 and TRBJ2-7; 7 bases match TRBD1. CDR1 and CDR2 (germline): MNHEY, SVGAGI. The CDR3 covers 13 residues. V lost 6 bases to trimming and J lost 3 bases; unmatched junction nucleotides: 5. The CDR3 region is CASRPTGYYEQYF. DNA of the CDR3: TGTGCCAGCAGACCGACAGGGTACTACGAGCAGTACTTC.

In DNA form, the CDR3 reads TGTGCCAGCAGCGTAGGCCACGGGACAGGAGGTGAAAAACTGTTTTTT. This translates into CASSVGHGTGGEKLFF. The chain joins TRBV9 to TRBJ1-4; TRBD1 matches 8 bases. Per germline, CDR1 SGDLS and CDR2 YYNGEE. The length of the CDR3 is 16 residues. Unmatched junction bases numbered 8, after V lost 0 bases and J lost 7 bases.

The V and J genes are TRBV19 and TRBJ2-5; 8 bases map to TRBD1. V lost 9 bases to trimming and J lost 0 bases; unmatched junction nucleotides: 6. CDR3 length equals 14 residues. The germline V gene encodes CDR1 LNHDA and CDR2 SQIVND (reference sequence). Written as DNA, the CDR3 is TGTGCCAGCAAAAAGACAGGGGACCAAGAGACCCAGTACTTC. Its translation: CASKKTGDQETQYF.

The rearrangement joins TRBV29-1 to TRBJ2-3; a possible D gene is TRBD1 (5 bases). CDR3 size: 11 residues. Trimming pared 3 bases from V and 6 bases from J, leaving 7 bases between. Germline loops: CDR1 SQVTM, CDR2 ANQGSEA. DNA for the CDR3: TGCAGCGTTGACGCAGGGGATACGCAGTATTTT. Its protein is CSVDAGDTQYF.